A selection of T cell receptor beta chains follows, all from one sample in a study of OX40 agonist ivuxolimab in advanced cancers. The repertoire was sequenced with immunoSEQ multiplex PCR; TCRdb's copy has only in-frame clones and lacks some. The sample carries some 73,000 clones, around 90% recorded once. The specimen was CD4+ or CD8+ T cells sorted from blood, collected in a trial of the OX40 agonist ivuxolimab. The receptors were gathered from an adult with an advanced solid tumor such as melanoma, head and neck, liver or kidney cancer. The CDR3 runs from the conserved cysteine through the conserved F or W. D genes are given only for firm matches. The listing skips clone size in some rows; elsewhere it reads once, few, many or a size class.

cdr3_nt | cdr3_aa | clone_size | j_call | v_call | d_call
TGCGCCAGCAGCCAAGTAACAGCATGGAGCTCCTACGAGCAGTACTTC | CASSQVTAWSSYEQYF | . | TRBJ2-7 | TRBV4-1 | .
TGTGCCAGCAGCCAAACTAGCCCAAGCACCTACGAGCAGTACTTC | CASSQTSPSTYEQYF | . | TRBJ2-7 | TRBV11-2 | .
TGTGCCAAGGGACTAGCGGGCTACGAGCAGTACTTC | CAKGLAGYEQYF | . | TRBJ2-7 | TRBV2 | TRBD2
TGCAGCGCCGCCAGTAATTTCGGGGAGCTGTTTTTT | CSAASNFGELFF | once | TRBJ2-2 | TRBV29-1 | .
TGTGCCAGCAGCTTGGGGCAGGGGACAGCGCAGTATTTT | CASSLGQGTAQYF | . | TRBJ2-3 | TRBV5-6 | TRBD1
TGTGCCAGCCGCGGTAGCGAGGGTTCAAGAAACACCATATATTTT | CASRGSEGSRNTIYF | . | TRBJ1-3 | TRBV7-9 | .
TGTGCCAGCAGCTTAGGGGCAGCGGGGCACCAAGAGACCCAGTACTTC | CASSLGAAGHQETQYF | . | TRBJ2-5 | TRBV11-1 | TRBD2
TGTGCCATCAGTCAAGCGGGGGTGGAGCAGTTCTTC | CAISQAGVEQFF | . | TRBJ2-1 | TRBV10-3 | TRBD2
TGTGCCAGCAGTTCGACACTACCCTCCTCTGGGGCCAACGTCCTGACTTTC | CASSSTLPSSGANVLTF | . | TRBJ2-6 | TRBV7-9 | .
TGTGCCAGCAGCCAGCGTCATTATGAGCAGTTCTTC | CASSQRHYEQFF | . | TRBJ2-1 | TRBV14 | .
TGCGCCAGCACCCTGTGGTCCGGAATCAGCACAGATACGCAGTATTTT | CASTLWSGISTDTQYF | . | TRBJ2-3 | TRBV5-1 | .
TGTGCCAGTAGGAAGACAGGGGATCTCACTGAAGCTTTCTTT | CASRKTGDLTEAFF | . | TRBJ1-1 | TRBV19 | TRBD1
TGTGCCAGCAGCTTAGGAAACAATGAGCAGTTCTTC | CASSLGNNEQFF | . | TRBJ2-1 | TRBV7-3 | .
TGCGCCAGCAGTTCAGGACTGACTTACAATGAGCAGTTCTTC | CASSSGLTYNEQFF | few | TRBJ2-1 | TRBV5-1 | .
TGTGCCAGCAGTTCCGGGACAGCCTATGGCTACACCTTC | CASSSGTAYGYTF | . | TRBJ1-2 | TRBV4-2 | TRBD1
TGCGCCAGCAGCCAAGTGGCGGGCAGTTCTAATGAAAAACTGTTTTTT | CASSQVAGSSNEKLFF | . | TRBJ1-4 | TRBV4-1 | .
TGTGCCAGCAGTCTCGACAGTTTGGGGCAGTATTTT | CASSLDSLGQYF | . | TRBJ2-3 | TRBV27 | .
TGTGCCTGGAGGGGTGACAGGGGCGAGCAGTACTTC | CAWRGDRGEQYF | . | TRBJ2-7 | TRBV30 | TRBD1
TGTGCCAGCAGTTTGGGGGGGCGGACTGAAGCTTTCTTT | CASSLGGRTEAFF | . | TRBJ1-1 | TRBV27 | .
TGTGCCTCTCGGATTGGACAGGGTTTGTACGAGCAGTACTTC | CASRIGQGLYEQYF | once | TRBJ2-7 | TRBV6-5 | TRBD1
TGTGCCTGCCGTGGGGGGGGAGGCTACACCTTC | CACRGGGGYTF | . | TRBJ1-2 | TRBV25-1 | .
TGTGCCAGCAGCTTTTGGACAGGGGCTGGCAATGAGCAGTTCTTC | CASSFWTGAGNEQFF | . | TRBJ2-1 | TRBV7-2 | TRBD1